This TCR beta chain was observed in a study of T cell responses to AZD1222 COVID-19 vaccine (dated by TCRdb to the early 2020s). At the level of the whole study: AZD1222 recipients given second doses at about 4 weeks or at about 12 weeks were pooled, since spike-specific TCR depth and breadth were not found to differ between the two schedules. TCR sequencing covered 230 or so trial participants: 200 to 220 given two doses of AZD1222 and about 26 given two doses of MenACWY control vaccine. Trial participants were enrolled into age subgroups of 18-55, 56-69 and 70-plus years, which contained around 150, 29 and 61 TCR-sequenced participants, respectively.

The germline V gene specifies MNHEY as CDR1 and SVGAGI as CDR2. V gives up 7 bases and J gives up 5 bases, and the segment between their germline ends measures 17 bases. The CDR3 holds 14 amino acids from the cysteine to the phenylalanine. Only CDR3 DNA remains: 42 bases, in frame from the first base. The CDR3 regions of human TCRbeta chains were subjected to immunosequencing. Under the source paper's analysis protocol: Repertoire TCRs were checked for matches against a reference library of SARS-CoV-2-specific TCRs that had been generated using the MIRA antigen-specificity platform. Breadth was defined as the fraction of unique TCRs that were SARS-CoV-2-associated, and depth was defined as the fraction of total T cells that were SARS-CoV-2-associated. Each spike-specific TCR was assigned to its reactive spike region and to a CD4 or CD8 class using the MIRA data. Log10-transformed breadth and depth values were compared by one-way ANOVA with Sidak's multiple comparisons tests. TCRdb re-hosts the immuneACCESS table, in-frame sequences only. Its copies lack some clones; in the studies checked, an unresolved V gene accounts for under half of them, and the cause for the rest is not known. V, J and clone size reflect that table, while D and trimming were determined from the DNA. For this sample there are about 150,000 clones; about 90% appear just once. The ten largest clones take up 5.2% of the sample.

What the time point label conveys for this sample: baseline before first vaccination. The vaccinee samples were drawn from two UK trials, COV001 and COV002, one of which was a single-blind randomized controlled phase 2/3 trial testing AZD1222 (ChAdOx1 nCoV-19) in healthy adults. For TCRbeta chain sequencing, PBMC samples were collected from trial participants at day 0 and at day 28 after the second dose. In this sample, this clone turned up once. Its recognized antigen is unknown. No much larger clonotype is one base removed from it; base qualities were not supplied. The paper as a whole reports these results and caveats: Conclusions about previously exposed vaccinees are limited because only six or seven AZD1222 recipients were SARS-CoV-2 seropositive at baseline. Most participants were white British and females outnumbered males, and the authors suggested that clonal diversity may have been underestimated. Because no day 14 peak-response samples were available, repertoires were characterized only after the peak T cell response. After two AZD1222 doses, spike-specific TCR breadth and depth were significantly higher than at day 0 and than in MenACWY recipients. The 56-69-year group was small, and its depth increase did not reach significance, likely because of low power. Nearly half of unique spike-specific TCRs reportedly recognized epitopes outside regions mutated in the B.1.351 and B.1.1.7 variants. CD4 TCRs associated with the vaccine covered the entire spike protein, and the dominant responses were in regions 160-218 and 743-854.

The chain couples TRBV6-5 to TRBJ2-5; the D gene is possibly TRBD1 or TRBD2, with 6 bases matching each. The material was peripheral blood, obtained on day 0 of AZD1222 vaccination. This TCR was sampled from an adult in good health. CDR3 protein: CASIPRGAKETQYF. The DNA sequence follows: TGTGCCAGCATACCGAGGGGGGCAAAGGAGACCCAGTACTTC.